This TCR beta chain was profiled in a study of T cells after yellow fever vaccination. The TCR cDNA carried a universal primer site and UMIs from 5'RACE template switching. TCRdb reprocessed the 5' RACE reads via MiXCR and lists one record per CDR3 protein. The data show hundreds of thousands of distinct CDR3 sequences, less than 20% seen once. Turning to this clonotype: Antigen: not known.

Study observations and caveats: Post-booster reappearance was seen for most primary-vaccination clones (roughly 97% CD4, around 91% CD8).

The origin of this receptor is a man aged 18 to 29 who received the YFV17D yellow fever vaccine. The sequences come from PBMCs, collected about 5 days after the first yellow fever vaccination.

The CDR3 nucleotides are TGCAGCGTTCGGCTGTCCGGGGTGTCACGAGTGGACAATGAGCAGTTCTTC. This translates into CSVRLSGVSRVDNEQFF. This chain joins TRBV29-1 and TRBJ2-1, with D possibly TRBD2 on 5 matching bases. The V gene lost 5 bases and the J gene lost 5 bases, with 25 bases spanning the gap. This CDR3 has 17 residues. Germline V gives CDR1 SQVTM, CDR2 ANQGSEA.